This T cell receptor (beta chain) derives from a study of T cell responses to AZD1222 COVID-19 vaccine (dated by TCRdb to about 2021). Regarding the study in general: AZD1222 recipients given second doses at about 4 weeks or at about 12 weeks were pooled, since spike-specific TCR depth and breadth were not found to differ between the two schedules. Enrollment into the trials was organized by age into subgroups of 18-55, 56-69 and 70-plus years, and those subgroups contained approximately 160, 26 and 62 TCR-sequenced participants, respectively. A total of 230 to 250 trial participants underwent TCR sequencing, of whom about 200 received two doses of AZD1222 and 26 received two doses of the MenACWY control vaccine.

Reading from cysteine to phenylalanine, the CDR3 counts 14 amino acids. Kept here is only the CDR3 DNA, which spans 42 bases and is read in frame from base 1. The trim is 0 bases for V and 4 bases for J, with a gap of 10 bases between the germline ends. CDR1 SGHRS and CDR2 YFSETQ are derived from the germline V gene. The CDR3 regions of human TCRbeta chains were analyzed by immunosequencing. The study's own analysis went as follows. Repertoire TCRs were matched against a reference library of SARS-CoV-2-specific TCRs generated with the MIRA antigen-specificity platform. Breadth was defined as the fraction of unique TCRs that were SARS-CoV-2-associated, and depth was defined as the fraction of total T cells that were SARS-CoV-2-associated. Using the MIRA data, every spike-specific TCR was mapped to the spike region that the TCR reacted to and assigned to either a CD4 or a CD8 class. Log10-transformed breadth and depth values were compared by one-way ANOVA with Sidak's multiple comparisons tests. Entries here come from immuneACCESS through TCRdb and include only in-frame sequences with V and J called. Some clones fail to appear in such tables; in the studies checked, an unresolved V gene covers under half of the shortfall, and the cause of the remainder is unknown. V, J and clone size are those of that table, while D and trimming were read from the DNA. Within this sample are some 90,000 clones, with more than 70% of them counted one time only. About 14% of the sample comes from the top ten.

Points the paper makes about the study in general: The whole spike protein was spanned by vaccine-associated CD4 TCRs, and dominant responses were seen in regions 160-218 and 743-854. Participants were mostly white British, with more females than males. The authors suggested clonal diversity may have been underestimated. The 56-69-year group was small, and its depth increase did not reach significance, likely because of low power. Because no samples from the day 14 peak response were available, repertoires could be characterized only after the peak T cell response. After two AZD1222 doses, spike-specific TCR breadth and depth were significantly higher than at day 0 and than in MenACWY recipients. Conclusions about previously exposed vaccinees are limited because only five to seven AZD1222 recipients were SARS-CoV-2 seropositive at baseline. Nearly half of unique spike-specific TCRs reportedly recognized epitopes outside regions mutated in the B.1.351 and B.1.1.7 variants.

The time point label, read with the paper, signifies: baseline before first vaccination. Vaccinee samples were obtained from the UK trials COV001 and COV002, which included a single-blind randomized controlled phase 2/3 trial of AZD1222 (ChAdOx1 nCoV-19) in healthy adults. For TCRbeta chain sequencing, PBMC samples from trial participants were taken at day 0 and at day 28 after the second dose. As concerns this clone: Its antigen remains unidentified. Within one base of it there is no much larger clone, and no base qualities were kept.

This material consisted of peripheral blood, taken on day 0 of AZD1222 vaccination. The sequence links TRBV5-1 to TRBJ1-2; a weak D assignment points to TRBD1 (5 bases agree). This TCR derives from an adult in good health. The CDR3 region has the sequence CASSLDRPSYGYTF. At the DNA level, the sequence is TGCGCCAGCAGCTTGGACAGGCCATCCTATGGCTACACCTTC.